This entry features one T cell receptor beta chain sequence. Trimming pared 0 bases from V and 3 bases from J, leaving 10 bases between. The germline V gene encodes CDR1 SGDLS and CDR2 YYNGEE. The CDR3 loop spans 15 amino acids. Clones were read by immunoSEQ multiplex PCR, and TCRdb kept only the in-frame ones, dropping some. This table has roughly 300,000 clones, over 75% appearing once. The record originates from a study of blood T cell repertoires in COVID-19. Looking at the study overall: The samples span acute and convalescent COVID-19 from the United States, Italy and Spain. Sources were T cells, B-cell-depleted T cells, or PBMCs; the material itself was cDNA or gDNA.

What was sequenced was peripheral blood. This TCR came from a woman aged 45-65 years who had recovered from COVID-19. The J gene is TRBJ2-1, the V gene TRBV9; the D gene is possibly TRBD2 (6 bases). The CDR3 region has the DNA TGTGCCAGCAGCGTAGTCGGGGGAAACTACAATGAGCAGTTCTTC. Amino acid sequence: CASSVVGGNYNEQFF.